Listed here are 14 T cell receptor beta chains from one sample, sequenced in a study of T cell repertoires in cytomegalovirus infection. Using its own MiXCR run on the reads, TCRdb lists one record per CDR3 protein. Of some 270,000 distinct CDR3 sequences in the sample, approximately 15% are singletons; the top ten hold approximately 51%. Input material: CD8+ T cells from PBMCs. The receptor set was obtained from a human donor in good health (CMV status not recorded). Some clones in this sample may be carry-over from other donors' samples.

This clonotype showed up many times. The genes are TRBV6-5 and TRBJ1-1, with 11 bases aligning to TRBD1. The length of the CDR3 is 15 residues. The germline CDR1 and CDR2 sequences are MNHEY and SVGAGI. The V and J ends lost 2 bases and 4 bases, in that order; junction bases with no gene match: 3. Written as DNA, the CDR3 is TGTGCCAGCAGTTACGGTGGGACAGGGGGCACTGAAGCTTTCTTT. Its protein product is CASSYGGTGGTEAFF.

This clonotype was seen repeatedly, ten times or more. J is TRBJ2-1 and V is TRBV12-3 or TRBV12-4; 12 positions agree with TRBD2. The CDR3 is made up of 15 amino acids. J was trimmed by 6 bases and V by 4 bases; bases with no gene match: 4. The CDR3 sequence: CASSSLTSGGNEQFF. CDR3 DNA: TGTGCCAGCAGTTCCCTGACTAGCGGGGGCAATGAGCAGTTCTTC.

This chain connects TRBV6-2 or TRBV6-3 to TRBJ1-1; D remains unclear. CDR3 length: 15 amino acids. The V gene's germline CDR1 is MNHEY and CDR2 SVGEGT. The V gene lost 0 bases and the J gene lost 6 bases, with 14 bases spanning the gap. The CDR3 sequence: CASSYSPVGGPEAFF. The CDR3 DNA sequence: TGTGCCAGCAGTTACTCGCCCGTGGGAGGGCCTGAAGCTTTCTTT.

The rearrangement links TRBV7-6 to TRBJ2-2; possibly TRBD2 for D (6 bases). V was cut by 4 bases and J by 1 base, with 10 bases left in between. This CDR3 is 15 amino acids long. Germline V gives CDR1 SGHVS, CDR2 FNYEAQ. DNA of the CDR3: TGTGCCAGCAGCTCATGGGACTTGAACACCGGGGAGCTGTTTTTT. Its translation: CASSSWDLNTGELFF. The full variable domain, in which reference TRBV7-6 and TRBJ2-2 provide the parts outside the CDR3, is GAGVSQSPRYKVTKRGQDVALRCDPISGHVSLYWYRQALGQGPEFLTYFNYEAQQDKSGLPNDRFSAERPEGSISTLTIQRTEQRDSAMYRCASSSWDLNTGELFFGEGSRLTVL.

There are many counts of this clonotype. The chain joins TRBV4-1 to TRBJ1-2, with 8 bases that match TRBD1. V lost 4 bases and J lost 5; bases outside the gene matches: 12. The CDR3 length is 16 residues. Germline V gene data show CDR1 as MGHRA and CDR2 as YSYEKL. The CDR3 DNA sequence: TGCGCCAGCAGCCTCCAGGGGACAGGCCCTGCTTATGGCTACACCTTC. Translated: CASSLQGTGPAYGYTF.

This chain uses TRBV7-8 with TRBJ1-6; 11 bases map to TRBD1. The CDR3 has 15 residues. J gave up 5 bases and V 4 bases, and 1 base lay outside the gene matches. The germline V gene has CDR1 SGHVS and CDR2 FQNEAQ. The CDR3 is CASSSGQGDNSPLHF. In nucleotides, the CDR3 is TGTGCCAGCAGCTCGGGACAGGGGGATAATTCACCCCTCCACTTT. Combining the CDR3 with reference TRBV7-8 and TRBJ1-6 gives the whole variable domain GAGVSQSPRYKVAKRGQDVALRCDPISGHVSLFWYQQALGQGPEFLTYFQNEAQLDKSGLPSDRFFAERPEGSVSTLKIQRTQQEDSAVYLCASSSGQGDNSPLHFGNGTRLTVT.

Many counts were recorded for this clonotype. The chain couples TRBV7-2 to TRBJ2-1; 9 bases are shared with TRBD2. After removal of 1 base from V and 10 bases from J, the junction contained 8 bases not matched to a gene. Germline assignment: CDR1 SGHTA and CDR2 FQGNSA. The CDR3 covers 15 residues. The CDR3 sequence is CASSLVQRGAGEQFF. The CDR3, as DNA: TGTGCCAGCAGCTTAGTCCAGCGGGGGGCGGGGGAGCAGTTCTTC.

This clonotype was seen ten or more times. The V gene is TRBV20-1, the J gene TRBJ2-5; TRBD1 is a possible D gene (6 bases). The CDR3 consists of 14 residues. The germline gives CDR1 DFQATT, CDR2 SNEGSKA (reference sequence). V was clipped by 3 bases and J by 2 bases, with 13 bases between them. This CDR3 is CSASPQRGQETQYF. The CDR3 DNA is TGCAGTGCTAGTCCGCAGAGGGGGCAAGAGACCCAGTACTTC.

This clonotype was seen a few times. An end of the junction differs from the germline gene, which may be a read error. V gene TRBV4-1 combines with J gene TRBJ2-7, with 9 bases identical to TRBD2. The germline CDR1 and CDR2 sequences are MGHRA and YSYEKL. This CDR3 has 15 amino acids. CDR3 sequence: CASSQRLAGAYEQYF. The CDR3 region has the DNA TGTGCCAGCAGCCAACGGTTAGCGGGGGCCTACGAGCAGTACTTC.

The chain has TRBV3-1 and TRBJ2-1; 14 nucleotides agree with TRBD2. This CDR3 comprises 18 residues. Germline V gives CDR1 LGHDT, CDR2 YNNKEL (reference sequence). V gave up 3 bases and J gave up 8 bases; unmatched junction bases: 12. Written as DNA, the CDR3 is TGTGCCAGCAGCCATCATCCGGGACTAGCGGGGGAAGCGGATGAGCAGTTCTTC. Its translation is CASSHHPGLAGEADEQFF.

V usage is TRBV18 and J usage is TRBJ2-1, with 8 bases fitting TRBD1. This CDR3 comprises 15 residues. After removal of 6 bases from V and 4 bases from J, the junction contained 8 bases not matched to a gene. CDR1 is KGHSH, CDR2 LQKENI, per germline. The CDR3 sequence is CASSSTGDEYNEQFF. CDR3 nucleotide sequence: TGTGCCAGCTCCTCGACAGGGGACGAATACAATGAGCAGTTCTTC.

The table lists this clonotype with a count of one. The chain couples TRBV27 to TRBJ2-7; TRBD1 matches 7 bases. Germline V CDR1 and CDR2: MNHEY, SMNVEV (reference sequence). The CDR3 loop spans 15 amino acids. J lost 2 bases, V lost 7 bases, and 11 bases had no gene match. CDR3 coding DNA: TGTGCCAGCATAGGGTTGGGACAGCGACCCTACGAGCAGTACTTC. This encodes CASIGLGQRPYEQYF.

This clonotype was seen at least ten times. The V gene is TRBV11-3, the J gene TRBJ2-5; TRBD2 matches at 11 bases. Germline values: CDR1 SGHNT, CDR2 YENEEA. This CDR3 region has 13 residues. V shed 5 bases and J 7 bases; nucleotides not matched to a gene: 3. In DNA, the CDR3 is TGTGCCAGCAGCGCCGGGACTAGCGGGACCCAGTACTTC. Translation: CASSAGTSGTQYF.

A few counts support this clonotype. The chain couples TRBV28 to TRBJ2-7; D not resolved. The ends were cut back, 2 bases at V and 6 bases at J, with 11 bases in the middle. The length of the CDR3 is 13 residues. Germline V gives CDR1 MDHEN, CDR2 SYDVKM. CDR3 bases: TGTGCCAGCAGTTTACTCAGGATGGTCGAGCAGTACTTC. This gives the protein CASSLLRMVEQYF.